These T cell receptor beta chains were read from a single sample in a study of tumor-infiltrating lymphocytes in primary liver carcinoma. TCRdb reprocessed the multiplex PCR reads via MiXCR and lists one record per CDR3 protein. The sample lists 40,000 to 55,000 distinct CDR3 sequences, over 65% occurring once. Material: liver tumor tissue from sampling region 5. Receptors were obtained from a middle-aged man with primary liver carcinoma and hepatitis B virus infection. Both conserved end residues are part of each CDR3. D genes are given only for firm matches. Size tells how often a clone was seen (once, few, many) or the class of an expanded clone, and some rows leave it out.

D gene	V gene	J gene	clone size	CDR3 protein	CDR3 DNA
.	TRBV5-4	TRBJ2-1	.	CTSSDELAPSSYNEQSF	TGTACCAGCAGTGACGAGCTAGCACCGAGCTCCTACAATGAGCAGTCCTTC
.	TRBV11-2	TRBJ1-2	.	CASSTADMDYGHTF	TGTGCCAGCAGCACAGCCGACATGGACTATGGCCACACCTTC
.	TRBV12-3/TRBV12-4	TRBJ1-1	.	CASSQRDTEAFF	TGTGCCAGCAGTCAGAGGGACACTGAAGCTTTCTTT
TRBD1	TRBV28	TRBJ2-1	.	CASSVAGTEQLF	TGTGCCAGCAGTGTGGCCGGGACAGAGCAGCTCTTC
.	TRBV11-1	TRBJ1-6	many	CASSRTLVLPLHF	TGTGCCAGCAGCCGGACACTGGTTTTACCCCTCCACTTT
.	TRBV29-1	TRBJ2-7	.	CSIFGRAAYEQYF	TGCAGCATTTTCGGACGGGCCGCCTACGAGCAGTACTTC
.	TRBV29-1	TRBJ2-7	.	CSAGRGNNGGQYF	TGCAGCGCCGGGCGGGGCAATAATGGGGGGCAGTACTTC
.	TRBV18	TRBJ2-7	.	CASPPQMIPGPRDYEQYF	TGTGCCAGCCCCCCCCAAATGATTCCGGGACCGAGAGACTACGAGCAGTACTTC
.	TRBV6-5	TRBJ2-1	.	CAISYKLADNEQFF	TGTGCCATCAGTTACAAACTGGCGGACAATGAGCAGTTCTTC
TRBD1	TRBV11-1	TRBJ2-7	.	CASSLRQGVIGEQYF	TGTGCCAGCAGCCTTCGACAGGGAGTAATTGGCGAGCAGTACTTC
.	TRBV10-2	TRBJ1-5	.	CASSESGGEGQSQHF	TGCGCCAGTAGTGAGTCCGGGGGTGAGGGTCAGTCCCAGCATTTT
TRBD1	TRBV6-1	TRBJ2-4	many	CASSPDRDRGINIQYF	TGTGCCAGCAGCCCGGACCGGGACAGGGGAATAAACATTCAGTACTTC
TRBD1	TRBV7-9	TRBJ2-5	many	CASSPDGTAIETQYF	TGTGCCAGCAGCCCAGATGGGACAGCGATCGAGACCCAGTACTTC
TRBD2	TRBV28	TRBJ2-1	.	CASTRGLAGPYYEQFF	TGTGCCAGCACCAGAGGACTAGCGGGCCCCTACTATGAGCAGTTCTTC
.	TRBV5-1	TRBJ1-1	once	CASSSGTNTEAYF	TGCGCCAGCAGCTCCGGGACTAACACTGAAGCTTACTTT
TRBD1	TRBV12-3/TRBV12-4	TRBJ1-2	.	CASTSPHGQGYYCYTF	TGTGCCAGCACTTCCCCCCACGGACAGGGCTACTACTGCTACACCTTC
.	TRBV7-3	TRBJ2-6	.	CASSLNAASSGANVLTF	TGTGCCAGCAGCTTAAACGCAGCTAGCTCTGGGGCCAACGTCCTGACTTTC
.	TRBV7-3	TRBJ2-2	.	CASSSTQGSGELFF	TGTGCCAGCAGCTCCACTCAGGGTTCCGGGGAGCTGTTTTTT
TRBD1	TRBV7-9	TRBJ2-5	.	CASITGTGRLGTQYF	TGTGCCAGCATCACCGGGACAGGGAGGTTGGGGACCCAGTACTTC
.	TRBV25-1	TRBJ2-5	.	CASSGVEGGPQETQYF	TGTGCCAGCAGTGGAGTTGAGGGAGGACCACAAGAGACCCAGTACTTC
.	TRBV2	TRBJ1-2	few	CAIVRGLGRLGYTF	TGTGCCATTGTCAGGGGCCTGGGCCGCCTCGGCTACACCTTC
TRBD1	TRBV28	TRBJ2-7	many	CASRLSVTGYEQYF	TGTGCCAGCAGACTAAGCGTGACAGGGTACGAGCAGTACTTC
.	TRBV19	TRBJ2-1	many	CASSISWRDNEQFF	TGTGCCAGTAGTATAAGTTGGAGGGACAATGAGCAGTTCTTC
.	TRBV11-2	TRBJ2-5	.	CANRRQVKETQYF	TGTGCCAACAGACGACAGGTCAAAGAGACCCAGTACTTC
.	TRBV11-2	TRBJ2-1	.	CVSSLGVGEQFF	TGTGTCAGTAGCTTGGGGGTAGGTGAGCAGTTCTTC
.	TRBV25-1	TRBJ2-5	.	CASSELGQRITQYF	TGTGCCAGCAGTGAATTGGGGCAGAGAATAACCCAGTACTTC
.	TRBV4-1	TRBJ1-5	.	CASSQQEGGNRPQHF	TGCGCCAGCAGCCAACAGGAAGGCGGCAATCGGCCCCAGCATTTT
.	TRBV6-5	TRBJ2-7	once	CVSSYSTWAYEQYF	TGCGTCAGCAGTTACTCTACTTGGGCCTACGAGCAGTACTTC
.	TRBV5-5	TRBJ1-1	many	CASSLVPENTEAFF	TGTGCCAGCAGCTTGGTCCCAGAGAACACTGAAGCTTTCTTT
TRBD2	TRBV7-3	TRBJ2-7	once	CASRPSGGSYEQNF	TGTGCCAGTAGACCTAGCGGGGGCTCCTACGAGCAGAACTTC
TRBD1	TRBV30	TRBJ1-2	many	CAWSGTLQGARGYTF	TGTGCCTGGAGCGGAACCCTACAGGGGGCGCGTGGCTACACCTTC
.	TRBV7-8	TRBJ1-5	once	CDSSPGTSNQPQHF	TGTGACAGCAGCCCAGGGACATCAAATCAGCCCCAGCATTTT
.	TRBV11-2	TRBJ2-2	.	CTSSLVRRDTGELFF	TGTACCAGCAGCTTAGTCCGACGGGACACCGGGGAGCTGTTTTTT
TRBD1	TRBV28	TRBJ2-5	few	CASSPGTGFSQETQYF	TGTGCCAGCAGTCCCGGGACAGGGTTCAGCCAAGAGACCCAGTACTTC
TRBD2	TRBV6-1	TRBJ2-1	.	CASSDLWTSGSGETQFF	TGTGCCAGCAGTGACCTCTGGACTAGCGGTTCTGGGGAGACCCAGTTCTTC
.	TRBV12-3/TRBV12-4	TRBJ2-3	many	CASSFMEAHTDTQYF	TGTGCCAGCAGTTTTATGGAGGCCCACACAGATACGCAGTATTTT
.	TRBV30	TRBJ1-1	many	CAWSDSEAFF	TGTGCCTGGAGCGACAGTGAAGCTTTCTTT
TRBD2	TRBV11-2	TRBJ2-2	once	CASSLVALAGTGGLFF	TGCGCCAGCAGCTTAGTGGCGCTAGCGGGAACTGGGGGGCTGTTTTTT
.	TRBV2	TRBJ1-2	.	CASRPLQQGLANYGYTF	TGTGCCAGCAGGCCCCTACAACAGGGTTTAGCTAACTATGGCTACACCTTC
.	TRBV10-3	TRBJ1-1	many	CAISEQRTEAFF	TGTGCCATCAGTGAACAGCGGACTGAAGCTTTCTTT
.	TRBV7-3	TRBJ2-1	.	CASNPGGISYNEQFF	TGTGCCAGCAATCCTGGCGGGATTTCCTACAATGAGCAGTTCTTC
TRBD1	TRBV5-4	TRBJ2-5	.	CASSSMTGVDETQYF	TGTGCCAGCAGCAGCATGACAGGGGTCGACGAGACCCAGTACTTC
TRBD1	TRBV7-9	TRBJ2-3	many	CASSSPGTGVADTQYF	TGTGCCAGCAGCTCACCCGGGACAGGGGTAGCAGATACGCAGTATTTT
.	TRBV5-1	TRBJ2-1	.	CASSLTSGQAYEQFF	TGCGCCAGCAGCTTGACTAGCGGACAGGCCTACGAGCAGTTCTTC
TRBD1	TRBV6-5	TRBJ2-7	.	CAGSYSYDRTGAFPQYF	TGTGCCGGCAGTTACTCATACGACAGGACAGGGGCATTCCCTCAGTACTTC